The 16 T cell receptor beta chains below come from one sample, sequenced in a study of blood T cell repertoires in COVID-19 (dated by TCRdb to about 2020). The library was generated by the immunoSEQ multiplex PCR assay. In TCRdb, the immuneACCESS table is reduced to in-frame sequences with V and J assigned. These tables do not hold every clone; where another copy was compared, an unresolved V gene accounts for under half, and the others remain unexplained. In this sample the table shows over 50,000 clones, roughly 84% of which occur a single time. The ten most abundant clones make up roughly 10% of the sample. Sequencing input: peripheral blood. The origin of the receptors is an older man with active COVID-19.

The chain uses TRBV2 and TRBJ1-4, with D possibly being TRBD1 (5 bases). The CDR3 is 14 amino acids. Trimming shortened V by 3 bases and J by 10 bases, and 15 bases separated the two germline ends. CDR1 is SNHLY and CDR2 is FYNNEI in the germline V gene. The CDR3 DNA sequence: TGTGCCAGCAGTGAGCGGCAGGGTTGGGGAAAACTGTTTTTT. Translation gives CASSERQGWGKLFF.

CDR3 loop: CASSLVPGGYGYTF. CDR3 DNA: TGTGCCAGCAGCTTAGTTCCGGGAGGCTATGGCTACACCTTC. The chain uses TRBV7-2 and TRBJ1-2; D uncertain. Looked up from germline, CDR1 is SGHTA and CDR2 is FQGNSA. The CDR3 has 14 amino acids. The V gene lost 1 base and the J gene lost 4 bases, with 10 bases spanning the gap.

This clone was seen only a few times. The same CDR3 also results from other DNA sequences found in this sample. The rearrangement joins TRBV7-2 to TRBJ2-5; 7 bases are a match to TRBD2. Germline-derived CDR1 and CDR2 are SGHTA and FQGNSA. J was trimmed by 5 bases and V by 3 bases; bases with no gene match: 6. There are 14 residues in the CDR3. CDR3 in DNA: TGTGCCAGCAGCTTTCAGCGGGGCGGGGAGACCCAGTACTTC. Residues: CASSFQRGGETQYF.

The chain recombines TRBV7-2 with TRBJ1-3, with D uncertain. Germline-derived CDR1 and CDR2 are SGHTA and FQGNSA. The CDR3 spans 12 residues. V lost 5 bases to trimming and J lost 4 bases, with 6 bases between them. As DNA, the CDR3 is TGTGCCAGCAGCGCACTGGGAAACACCATATATTTT. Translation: CASSALGNTIYF.

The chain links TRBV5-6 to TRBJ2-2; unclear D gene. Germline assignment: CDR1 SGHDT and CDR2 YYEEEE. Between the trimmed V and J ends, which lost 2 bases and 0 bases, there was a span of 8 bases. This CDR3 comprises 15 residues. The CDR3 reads CASSLRHTNTGELFF. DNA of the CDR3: TGTGCCAGCAGCTTAAGACACACGAACACCGGGGAGCTGTTTTTT.

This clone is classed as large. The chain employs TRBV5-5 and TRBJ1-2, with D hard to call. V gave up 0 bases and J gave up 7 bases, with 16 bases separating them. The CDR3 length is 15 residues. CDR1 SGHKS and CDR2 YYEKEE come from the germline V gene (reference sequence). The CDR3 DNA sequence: TGTGCCAGCAGCTTGGGTGCGGGCGCCGCGGGTGGCTACACCTTC. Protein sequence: CASSLGAGAAGGYTF.

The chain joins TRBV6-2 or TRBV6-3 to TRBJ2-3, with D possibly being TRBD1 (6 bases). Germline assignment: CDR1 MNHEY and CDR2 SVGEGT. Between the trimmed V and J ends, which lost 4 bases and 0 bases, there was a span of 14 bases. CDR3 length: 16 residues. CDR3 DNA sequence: TGTGCCAGCAGTTCACAGGGCCCGATGAGCACAGATACGCAGTATTTT. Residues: CASSSQGPMSTDTQYF.

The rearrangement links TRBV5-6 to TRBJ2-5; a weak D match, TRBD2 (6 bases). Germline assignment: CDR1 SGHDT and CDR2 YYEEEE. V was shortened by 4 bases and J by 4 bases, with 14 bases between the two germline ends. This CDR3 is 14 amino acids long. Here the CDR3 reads CASSPTGVRETQYF. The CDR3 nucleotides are TGTGCCAGCAGCCCGACGGGGGTTCGAGAGACCCAGTACTTC.

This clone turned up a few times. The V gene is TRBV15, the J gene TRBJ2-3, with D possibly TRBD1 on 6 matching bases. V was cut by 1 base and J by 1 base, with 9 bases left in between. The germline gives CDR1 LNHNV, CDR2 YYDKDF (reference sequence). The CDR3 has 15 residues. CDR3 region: CATSRVDSRTDTQYF. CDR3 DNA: TGTGCCACCAGCAGAGTGGACAGTCGCACAGATACGCAGTATTTT.

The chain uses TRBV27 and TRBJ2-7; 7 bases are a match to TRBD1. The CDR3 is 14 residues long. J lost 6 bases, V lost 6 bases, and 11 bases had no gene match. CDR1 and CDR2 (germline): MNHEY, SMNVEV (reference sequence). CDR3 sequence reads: CASRNRDSLREQYF. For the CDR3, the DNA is TGTGCCAGCAGGAACCGGGACAGCTTGCGCGAGCAGTACTTC.

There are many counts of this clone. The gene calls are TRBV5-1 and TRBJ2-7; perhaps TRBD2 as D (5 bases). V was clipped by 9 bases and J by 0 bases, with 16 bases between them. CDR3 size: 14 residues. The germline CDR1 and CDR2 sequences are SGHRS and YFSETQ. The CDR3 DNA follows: TGCGCCACCTCTCGCGACGGACTCTCCTACGAGCAGTACTTC. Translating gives CATSRDGLSYEQYF.

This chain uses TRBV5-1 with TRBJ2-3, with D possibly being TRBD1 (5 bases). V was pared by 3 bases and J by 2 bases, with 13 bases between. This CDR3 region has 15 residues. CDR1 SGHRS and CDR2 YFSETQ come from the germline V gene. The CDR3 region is CASSSQGHLTDTQYF. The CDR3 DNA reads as TGCGCCAGCAGCTCGCAAGGACACCTCACAGATACGCAGTATTTT.

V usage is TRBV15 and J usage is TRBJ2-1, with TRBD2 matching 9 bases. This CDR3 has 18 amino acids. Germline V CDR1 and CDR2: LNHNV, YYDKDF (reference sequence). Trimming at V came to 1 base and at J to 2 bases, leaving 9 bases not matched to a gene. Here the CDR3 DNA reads TGTGCCACCAGCAGAGGGTTGTCTAGCGGGGCTACCTACAATGAGCAGTTCTTC. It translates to CATSRGLSSGATYNEQFF. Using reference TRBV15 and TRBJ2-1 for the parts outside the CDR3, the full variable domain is DAMVIQNPRYQVTQFGKPVTLSCSQTLNHNVMYWYQQKSSQAPKLLFHYYDKDFNNEADTPDNFQSRRPNTSFCFLDIRSPGLGDTAMYLCATSRGLSSGATYNEQFFGPGTRLTVL.

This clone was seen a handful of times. The chain's CDR3 is CASSKSSYEQYF. CDR3 in DNA: TGTGCCAGCAGCAAGAGCTCCTACGAGCAGTACTTC. This chain connects TRBV7-2 to TRBJ2-7; D gene unclear. Trimming stripped 5 bases from V and 0 bases from J, with 5 bases between. The germline gives CDR1 SGHTA, CDR2 FQGNSA. The CDR3 is made up of 12 amino acids.

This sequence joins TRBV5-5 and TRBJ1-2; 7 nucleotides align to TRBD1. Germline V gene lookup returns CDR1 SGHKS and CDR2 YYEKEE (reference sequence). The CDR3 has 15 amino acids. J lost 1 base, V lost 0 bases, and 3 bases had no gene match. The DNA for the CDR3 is TGTGCCAGCAGCTTGGCCGGGACAGATAACTATGGCTACACCTTC. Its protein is CASSLAGTDNYGYTF. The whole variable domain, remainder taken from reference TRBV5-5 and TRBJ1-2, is DAGVTQSPTHLIKTRGQQVTLRCSPISGHKSVSWYQQVLGQGPQFIFQYYEKEERGRGNFPDRFSARQFPNYSSELNVNALLLGDSALYLCASSLAGTDNYGYTFGSGTRLTVV.

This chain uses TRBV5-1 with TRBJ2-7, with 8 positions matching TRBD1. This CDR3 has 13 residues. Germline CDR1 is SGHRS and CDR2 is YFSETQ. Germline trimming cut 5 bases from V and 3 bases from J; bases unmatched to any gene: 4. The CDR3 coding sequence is TGCGCCAGCAGTCGAGGACAGGGCTACGAGCAGTACTTC. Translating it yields CASSRGQGYEQYF.